This T cell receptor beta chain was retrieved from a study of T cells in Graves' hyperthyroidism and ophthalmopathy. The sample holds many counts of this clonotype. TCR beta CDR3 region amplification was performed from RNA transcripts. Researchers ran a first-round RT-PCR on the TCR CDR3 using the HTBI primer set. TCRdb reprocessed the multiplex PCR reads with MiXCR, giving one entry per CDR3 protein. This sample has nearly 600,000 distinct CDR3 sequences, with 11% to 15% found just once. V was cut by 2 bases and J by 1 base, with 6 bases left in between. The CDR3 runs to 15 residues. Germline V lookup: CDR1 MDHEN, CDR2 SYDVKM.

The gene calls are TRBV28 and TRBJ1-6; the D is unclear. The sequence derives from a woman aged 30 to 39 with Graves' hyperthyroidism that later progressed to Graves' ophthalmopathy. Source material: blood. In nucleotides, the CDR3 is TGTGCCAGCAGTTTAGACCCGTCCTATAATTCACCCCTCCACTTT. Translating it yields CASSLDPSYNSPLHF.